Below, one T cell receptor (beta chain) is given with its context. Its matching antigen is unknown. V was pared by 0 bases and J by 3 bases, with 15 bases between. Looked up from germline, CDR1 is MGHRA and CDR2 is YSYEKL. The CDR3 covers 17 residues. This specimen comes from a study of shared clonotypes between healthy human individuals. The authors' processing: ImmunoSEQ output held junction-only sequences without quality scores, so filtering differed. Assay: immunoSEQ multiplex PCR; the TCRdb copy retains only in-frame clones and omits some. The V and J calls and clone size were taken over from that table, and D and trimming were inferred from the DNA. The repertoire holds over a million clones, more than 75% seen once, with 0.55% to 0.7% in the top ten. Broader study findings: Relative to memory subsets, naive subsets generally showed larger estimated richness.

Into CD45RA+ naive and CD45RA-negative memory subsets, the CD4+ cells were split. The sequence was collected from a man aged 18 to 30 in good health. Some clones in this sample may be carry-over from other donors' samples. The chain joins TRBV4-1 to TRBJ2-1; D is undetermined. The specimen sequenced was memory CD4+ T cells from PBMCs. Subset in this sample: CD45RA-negative fraction. CDR3 residues: CASSQDLAAIGYNEQFF. As DNA, the CDR3 is TGCGCCAGCAGCCAAGACCTGGCGGCAATAGGCTACAATGAGCAGTTCTTC.